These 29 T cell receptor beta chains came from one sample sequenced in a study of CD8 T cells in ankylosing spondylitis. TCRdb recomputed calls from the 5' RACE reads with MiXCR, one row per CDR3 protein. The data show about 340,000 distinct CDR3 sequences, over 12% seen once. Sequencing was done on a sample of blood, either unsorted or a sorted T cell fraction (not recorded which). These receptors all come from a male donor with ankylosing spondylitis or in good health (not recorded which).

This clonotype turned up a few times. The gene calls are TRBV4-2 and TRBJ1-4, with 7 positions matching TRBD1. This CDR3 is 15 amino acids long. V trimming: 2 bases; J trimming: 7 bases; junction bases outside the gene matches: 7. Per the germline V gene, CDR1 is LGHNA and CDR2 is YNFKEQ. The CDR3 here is CASSQRTGVAEKLFF. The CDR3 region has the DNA TGTGCCAGCAGCCAAAGGACAGGAGTGGCTGAAAAACTGTTTTTT.

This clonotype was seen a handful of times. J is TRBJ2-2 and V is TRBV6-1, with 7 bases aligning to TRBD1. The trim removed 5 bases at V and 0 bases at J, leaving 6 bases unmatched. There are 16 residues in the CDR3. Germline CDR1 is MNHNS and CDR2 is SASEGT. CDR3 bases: TGTGCCAGCAGTCCCTCCGGGACAGCGAACACCGGGGAGCTGTTTTTT. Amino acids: CASSPSGTANTGELFF.

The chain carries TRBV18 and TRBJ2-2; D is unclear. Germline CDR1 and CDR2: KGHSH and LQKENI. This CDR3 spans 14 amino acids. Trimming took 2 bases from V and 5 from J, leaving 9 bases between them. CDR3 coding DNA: TGTGCCAGCTCACCAGGCCTGGGGACCGGGGAGCTGTTTTTT. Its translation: CASSPGLGTGELFF.

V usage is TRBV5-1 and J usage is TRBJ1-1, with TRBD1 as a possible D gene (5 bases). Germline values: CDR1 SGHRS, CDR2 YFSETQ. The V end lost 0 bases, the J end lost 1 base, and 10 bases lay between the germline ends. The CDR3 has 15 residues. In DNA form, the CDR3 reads TGCGCCAGCAGCTTGGCCGATGACAGGAACACTGAAGCTTTCTTT. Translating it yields CASSLADDRNTEAFF.

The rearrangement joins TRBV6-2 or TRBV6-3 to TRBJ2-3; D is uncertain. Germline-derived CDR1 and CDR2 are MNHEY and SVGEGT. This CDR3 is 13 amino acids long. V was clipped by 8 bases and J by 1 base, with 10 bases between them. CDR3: CASRLVGTDTQYF. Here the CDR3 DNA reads TGTGCCAGCCGACTGGTGGGCACAGATACGCAGTATTTT.

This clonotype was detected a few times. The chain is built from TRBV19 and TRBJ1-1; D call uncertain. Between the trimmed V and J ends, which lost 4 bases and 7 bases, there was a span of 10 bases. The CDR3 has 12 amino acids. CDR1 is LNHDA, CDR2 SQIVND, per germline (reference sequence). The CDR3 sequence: CASSTAGGEAFF. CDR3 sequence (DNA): TGTGCCAGTAGTACAGCTGGCGGTGAAGCTTTCTTT.

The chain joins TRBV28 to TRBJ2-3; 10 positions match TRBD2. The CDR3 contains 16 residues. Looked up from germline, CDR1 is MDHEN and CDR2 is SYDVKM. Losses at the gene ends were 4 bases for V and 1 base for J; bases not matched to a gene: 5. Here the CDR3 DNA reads TGTGCCAGCAGTTCCCCCCTAGCGGGGGGCACAGATACGCAGTATTTT. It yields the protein CASSSPLAGGTDTQYF.

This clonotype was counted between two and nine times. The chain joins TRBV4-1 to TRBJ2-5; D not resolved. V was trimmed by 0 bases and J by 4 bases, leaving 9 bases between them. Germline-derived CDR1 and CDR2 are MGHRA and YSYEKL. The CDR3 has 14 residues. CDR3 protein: CASSQEGRSETQYF. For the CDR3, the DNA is TGCGCCAGCAGCCAAGAGGGAAGGTCAGAGACCCAGTACTTC.

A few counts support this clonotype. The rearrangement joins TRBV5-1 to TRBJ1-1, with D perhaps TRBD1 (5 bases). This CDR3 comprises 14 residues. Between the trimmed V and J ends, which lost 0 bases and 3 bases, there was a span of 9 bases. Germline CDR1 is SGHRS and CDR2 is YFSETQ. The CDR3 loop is CASSLDGGYTEAFF. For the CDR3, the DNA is TGCGCCAGCAGCTTGGATGGGGGATACACTGAAGCTTTCTTT.

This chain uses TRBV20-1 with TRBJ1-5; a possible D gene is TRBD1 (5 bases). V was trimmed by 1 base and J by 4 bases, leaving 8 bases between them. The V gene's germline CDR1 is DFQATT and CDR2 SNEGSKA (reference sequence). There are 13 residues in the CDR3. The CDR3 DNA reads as TGCAGTGCTAGAGTCGACAGAAATCAGCCCCAGCATTTT. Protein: CSARVDRNQPQHF.

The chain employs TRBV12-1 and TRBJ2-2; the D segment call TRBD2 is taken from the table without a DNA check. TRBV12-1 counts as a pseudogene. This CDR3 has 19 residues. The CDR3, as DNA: TGTGCCAGCAGCTTCCCGCTAAAGTGTAGCGGGGGGTACACCGGGGAGCTGTTTTTT. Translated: CASSFPLKCSGGYTGELFF.

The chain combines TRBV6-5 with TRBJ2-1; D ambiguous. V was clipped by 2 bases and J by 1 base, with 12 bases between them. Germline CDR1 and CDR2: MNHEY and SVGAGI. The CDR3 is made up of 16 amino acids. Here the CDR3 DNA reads TGTGCCAGCAGTTACCTCCTGGGTGCATCCTACAATGAGCAGTTCTTC. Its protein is CASSYLLGASYNEQFF.

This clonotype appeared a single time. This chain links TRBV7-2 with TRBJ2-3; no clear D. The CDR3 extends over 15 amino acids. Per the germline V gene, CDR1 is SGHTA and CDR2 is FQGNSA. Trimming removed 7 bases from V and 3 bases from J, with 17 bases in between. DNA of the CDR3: TGTGCCAGCATCCCGTCAGTGAGGCCGACAGATACGCAGTATTTT. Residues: CASIPSVRPTDTQYF.

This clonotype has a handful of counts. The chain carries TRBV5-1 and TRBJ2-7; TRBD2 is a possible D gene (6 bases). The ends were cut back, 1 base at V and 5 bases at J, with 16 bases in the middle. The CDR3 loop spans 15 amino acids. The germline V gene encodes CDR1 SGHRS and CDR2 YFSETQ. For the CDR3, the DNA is TGCGCCAGCAGCTTGAGCTACGGGAGAGGGAACGAGCAGTACTTC. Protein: CASSLSYGRGNEQYF.

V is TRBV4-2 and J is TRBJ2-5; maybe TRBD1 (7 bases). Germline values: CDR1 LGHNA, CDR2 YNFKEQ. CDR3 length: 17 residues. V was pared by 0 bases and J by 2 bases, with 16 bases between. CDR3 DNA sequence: TGTGCCAGCAGCCAAGATGCAGGGGGGAGGCCTCAAGAGACCCAGTACTTC. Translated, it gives CASSQDAGGRPQETQYF.

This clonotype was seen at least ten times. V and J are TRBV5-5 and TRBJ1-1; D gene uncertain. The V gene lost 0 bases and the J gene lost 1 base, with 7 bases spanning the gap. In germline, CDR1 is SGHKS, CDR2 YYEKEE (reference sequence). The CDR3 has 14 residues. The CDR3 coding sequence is TGTGCCAGCAGCTTGGACAATACGAACACTGAAGCTTTCTTT. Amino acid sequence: CASSLDNTNTEAFF.

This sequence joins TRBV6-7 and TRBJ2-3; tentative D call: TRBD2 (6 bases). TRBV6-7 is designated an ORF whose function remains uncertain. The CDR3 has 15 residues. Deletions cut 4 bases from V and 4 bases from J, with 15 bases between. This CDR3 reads CASSLGLGGADTQYF. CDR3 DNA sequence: TGTGCCAGCAGTTTGGGTCTTGGAGGGGCAGATACGCAGTATTTT.

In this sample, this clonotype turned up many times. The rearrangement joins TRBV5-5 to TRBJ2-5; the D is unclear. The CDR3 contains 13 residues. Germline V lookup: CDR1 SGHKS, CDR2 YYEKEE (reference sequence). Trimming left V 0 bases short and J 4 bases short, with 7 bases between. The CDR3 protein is CASSLGQAETQYF. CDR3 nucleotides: TGTGCCAGCAGCTTGGGACAAGCAGAGACCCAGTACTTC.

The CDR3 loop reads CASNPGGGETQYF. CDR3 DNA sequence: TGCGCCAGCAACCCGGGGGGTGGAGAGACCCAGTACTTC. This chain links TRBV5-1 with TRBJ2-5; TRBD2 aligns across 7 bases. The CDR3 spans 13 residues. The germline V gene encodes CDR1 SGHRS and CDR2 YFSETQ. V shed 6 bases, J shed 4 bases, and the junction held 6 bases outside the gene matches. Full variable domain (missing parts from reference TRBV5-1 and TRBJ2-5): KAGVTQTPRYLIKTRGQQVTLSCSPISGHRSVSWYQQTPGQGLQFLFEYFSETQRNKGNFPGRFSGRQFSNSRSEMNVSTLELGDSALYLCASNPGGGETQYFGPGTRLLVL.

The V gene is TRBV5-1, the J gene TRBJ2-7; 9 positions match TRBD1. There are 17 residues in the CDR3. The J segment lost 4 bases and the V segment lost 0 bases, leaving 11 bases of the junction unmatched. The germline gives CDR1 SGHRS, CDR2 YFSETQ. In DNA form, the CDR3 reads TGCGCCAGCAGCTTGGATGCCCTGGGACAGGGTGTATACGAGCAGTACTTC. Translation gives CASSLDALGQGVYEQYF.

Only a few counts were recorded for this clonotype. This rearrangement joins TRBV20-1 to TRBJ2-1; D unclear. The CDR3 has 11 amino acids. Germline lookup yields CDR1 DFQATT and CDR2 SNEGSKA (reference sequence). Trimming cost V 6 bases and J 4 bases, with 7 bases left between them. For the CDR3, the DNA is TGCAGTGCAGGGTTATACAATGAGCAGTTCTTC. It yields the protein CSAGLYNEQFF.

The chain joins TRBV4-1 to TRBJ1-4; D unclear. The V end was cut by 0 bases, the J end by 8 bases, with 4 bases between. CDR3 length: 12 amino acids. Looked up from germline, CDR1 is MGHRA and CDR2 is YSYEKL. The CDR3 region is CASSQEGEKLFF. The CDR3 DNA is TGCGCCAGCAGCCAAGAAGGAGAAAAACTGTTTTTT.

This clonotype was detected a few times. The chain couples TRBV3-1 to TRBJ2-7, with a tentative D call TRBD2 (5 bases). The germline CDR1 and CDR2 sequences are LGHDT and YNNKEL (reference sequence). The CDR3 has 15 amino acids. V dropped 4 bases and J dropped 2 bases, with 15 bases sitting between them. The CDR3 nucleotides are TGTGCCAGCAGCCTCAGGCTCGGGGATGCCTACGAGCAGTACTTC. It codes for CASSLRLGDAYEQYF.

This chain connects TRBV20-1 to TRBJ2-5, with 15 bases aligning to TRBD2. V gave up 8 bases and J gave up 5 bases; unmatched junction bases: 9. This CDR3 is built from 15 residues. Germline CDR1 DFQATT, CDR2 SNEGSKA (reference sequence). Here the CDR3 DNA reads TGCAGTACTTGGACTAGCGGGAGGGGGGGGGAGACCCAGTACTTC. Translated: CSTWTSGRGGETQYF.

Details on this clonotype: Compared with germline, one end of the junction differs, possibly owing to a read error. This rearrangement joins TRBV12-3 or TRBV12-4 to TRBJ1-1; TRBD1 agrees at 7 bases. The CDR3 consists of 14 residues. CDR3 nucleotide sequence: TGTGCCAGCAGTCTAGCGACAGGGAGAGCTGAAGCTTTCTTT. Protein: CASSLATGRAEAFF.

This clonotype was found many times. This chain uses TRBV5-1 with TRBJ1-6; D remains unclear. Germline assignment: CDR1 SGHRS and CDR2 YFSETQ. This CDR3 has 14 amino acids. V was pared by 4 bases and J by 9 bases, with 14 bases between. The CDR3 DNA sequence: TGCGCCAGCAGCGAGAGTAGTAGGAGTTCACCCCTCCACTTT. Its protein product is CASSESSRSSPLHF.

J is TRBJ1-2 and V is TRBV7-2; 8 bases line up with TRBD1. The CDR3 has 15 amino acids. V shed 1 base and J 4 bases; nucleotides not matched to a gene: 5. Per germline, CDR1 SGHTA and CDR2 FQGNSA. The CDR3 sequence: CASSLGAGGPYGYTF. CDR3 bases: TGTGCCAGCAGCTTAGGTGCAGGGGGCCCCTATGGCTACACCTTC.

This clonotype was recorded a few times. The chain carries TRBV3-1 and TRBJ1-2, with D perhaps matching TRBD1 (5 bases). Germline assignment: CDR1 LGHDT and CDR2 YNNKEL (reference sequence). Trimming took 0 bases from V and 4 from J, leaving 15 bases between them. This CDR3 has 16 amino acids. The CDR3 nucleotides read TGTGCCAGCAGCCAAGATGGAGCAGGGTCGGGCTATGGCTACACCTTC. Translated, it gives CASSQDGAGSGYGYTF.

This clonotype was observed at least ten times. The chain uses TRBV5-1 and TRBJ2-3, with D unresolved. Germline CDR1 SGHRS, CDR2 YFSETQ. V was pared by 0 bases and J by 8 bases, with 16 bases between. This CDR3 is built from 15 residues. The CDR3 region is CASSLAGRRDGTQYF. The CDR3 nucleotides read TGCGCCAGCAGCTTGGCCGGACGGCGTGACGGTACGCAGTATTTT.